Listed here are 18 T cell receptor beta chains from one sample, sequenced in a study of CD8 T cells in ankylosing spondylitis. MiXCR, run by TCRdb on the 5' RACE reads, gives a single entry per CDR3 protein. The table shows roughly 180,000 distinct CDR3 sequences, with approximately 10% occurring only once. The sequenced sample consisted of blood, either unsorted or a sorted T cell fraction (not recorded which). The receptors stem from a female donor with ankylosing spondylitis or in good health (not recorded which).

The chain employs TRBV28 and TRBJ2-2; no firm D call. This CDR3 contains 14 residues. CDR1 and CDR2 from the germline V gene are MDHEN and SYDVKM. V lost 5 bases, J lost 4 bases, and 11 bases lay in between. CDR3 protein: CASSPLAATGELFF. CDR3 coding DNA: TGTGCCAGCAGTCCACTGGCCGCCACCGGGGAGCTGTTTTTT.

The V gene is TRBV7-2, the J gene TRBJ2-1; TRBD2 matches at 10 bases. Germline trimming cut 5 bases from V and 7 bases from J; bases unmatched to any gene: 14. The CDR3 length is 17 residues. CDR1 SGHTA and CDR2 FQGNSA come from the germline V gene. CDR3 coding DNA: TGTGCCAGCAGCCTGAGGGCGAGCGGGAGGGCCTCAAATGAGCAGTTCTTC. It codes for CASSLRASGRASNEQFF. The variable domain in full, completed from reference TRBV7-2 and TRBJ2-1, reads GAGVSQSPSNKVTEKGKDVELRCDPISGHTALYWYRQSLGQGLEFLIYFQGNSAPDKSGLPSDRFSAERTGGSVSTLTIQRTQQEDSAVYLCASSLRASGRASNEQFFGPGTRLTVL.

In its sample, this clonotype was seen a few times. This chain joins TRBV9 and TRBJ1-1, with D unresolved. Germline CDR1 reads SGDLS; CDR2 reads YYNGEE. The CDR3 is 13 residues long. Trimming took off 7 bases at V and 6 bases at J, with 16 bases between the two ends. The CDR3 here is CASAPGTMAEAFF. Written as DNA, the CDR3 is TGTGCCAGCGCCCCCGGAACAATGGCTGAAGCTTTCTTT.

This clonotype has a count of ten or more. The V gene is TRBV20-1, the J gene TRBJ2-7; D possibly matches TRBD1 or TRBD2 (5 bases each). The V gene lost 3 bases and the J gene lost 4 bases, with 13 bases spanning the gap. This CDR3 comprises 13 residues. CDR1 DFQATT and CDR2 SNEGSKA come from the germline V gene (reference sequence). CDR3 sequence (DNA): TGCAGTGCTAGTATACGGGGCGGATACGAGCAGTACTTC. Its protein product is CSASIRGGYEQYF.

This clonotype appeared many times. The chain has TRBV27 and TRBJ2-7; no clear D. CDR3 length equals 12 residues. CDR1 is MNHEY and CDR2 is SMNVEV in the germline V gene (reference sequence). V gave up 5 bases and J gave up 11 bases, with 16 bases separating them. The CDR3 DNA sequence: TGTGCCAGCAGTCCCGGGCCACCAAGGAAGTACTTC. Protein sequence: CASSPGPPRKYF.

This clonotype was picked up many times. The rearrangement uses TRBV27 and TRBJ1-4, with 7 bases that match TRBD1. The CDR3 spans 14 residues. The ends lost 6 bases at V and 5 bases at J; junction bases unmatched: 6. Germline CDR1 and CDR2: MNHEY and SMNVEV (reference sequence). The CDR3 sequence: CASRPDRANEKLFF. CDR3 in DNA: TGTGCCAGCAGGCCTGACAGGGCAAATGAAAAACTGTTTTTT. Full variable domain (rest looked up from reference TRBV27 and TRBJ1-4): EAQVTQNPRYLITVTGKKLTVTCSQNMNHEYMSWYRQDPGLGLRQIYYSMNVEVTDKGDVPEGYKVSRKEKRNFPLILESPSPNQTSLYFCASRPDRANEKLFFGSGTQLSVL.

This clonotype has at least ten counts. The V call is TRBV6-2 or TRBV6-3, the J call TRBJ2-1; 7 bases map to TRBD2. This CDR3 has 15 amino acids. The V gene end was trimmed by 6 bases and the J gene end by 2 bases; junction bases not matched to a gene: 7. Looked up from germline, CDR1 is MNHEY and CDR2 is SVGEGT. The CDR3 DNA is TGTGCCAGCAGCCCGACCGCGGGAGCCTACAATGAGCAGTTCTTC. Encoded protein: CASSPTAGAYNEQFF.

The table lists this clonotype with many counts. J is TRBJ2-5 and V is TRBV3-1; 12 positions match TRBD2. Losses at the gene ends were 0 bases for V and 4 bases for J; bases not matched to a gene: 9. The CDR3 totals 18 residues. Looked up from germline, CDR1 is LGHDT and CDR2 is YNNKEL (reference sequence). CDR3 in DNA: TGTGCCAGCAGCCAAGATACACCACTAGCGGGAGGTCGAGAGACCCAGTACTTC. Protein: CASSQDTPLAGGRETQYF.

This clonotype has a handful of counts. V is TRBV20-1 and J is TRBJ1-5, with 12 positions matching TRBD1. The CDR3 consists of 16 residues. In germline, CDR1 is DFQATT, CDR2 SNEGSKA (reference sequence). V dropped 5 bases and J dropped 6; count of bases not matched to a gene: 11. This CDR3 reads CSAPPRGQGALQPQHF. The CDR3 nucleotides read TGCAGTGCTCCCCCCAGGGGACAGGGGGCTCTTCAGCCCCAGCATTTT.

The V gene is TRBV7-8, the J gene TRBJ2-1; D is perhaps TRBD2 (5 bases). Germline V gene sequence: CDR1 SGHVS, CDR2 FQNEAQ. The CDR3 loop spans 14 amino acids. V was cut by 5 bases and J by 4 bases, with 12 bases left in between. CDR3 in amino acids: CASSPMGAYNEQFF. The CDR3 bases are TGTGCCAGCAGCCCCATGGGAGCATACAATGAGCAGTTCTTC. Full variable domain (missing parts from reference TRBV7-8 and TRBJ2-1): GAGVSQSPRYKVAKRGQDVALRCDPISGHVSLFWYQQALGQGPEFLTYFQNEAQLDKSGLPSDRFFAERPEGSVSTLKIQRTQQEDSAVYLCASSPMGAYNEQFFGPGTRLTVL.

This clonotype was recorded many times. The V and J genes are TRBV21-1 and TRBJ2-5; the table assigns TRBD1, which was not confirmed against the DNA. TRBV21-1 is marked as a pseudogene. The CDR3 is 15 residues long. The CDR3 reads CASSNLTGRGETQYF. CDR3 bases: TGTGCCAGCAGCAACCTGACAGGGCGAGGGGAGACCCAGTACTTC.

By frequency in the sample, this clonotype is large. This rearrangement joins TRBV7-6 to TRBJ2-1, with unresolved D. V lost 5 bases and J lost 0, with 5 bases in between. Germline CDR1 is SGHVS and CDR2 is FNYEAQ. This CDR3 region has 13 residues. The CDR3 protein is CASSLSSYNEQFF. DNA of the CDR3: TGTGCCAGCAGCCTCAGCTCCTACAATGAGCAGTTCTTC.

The table lists this clonotype with many counts. The chain joins TRBV7-9 to TRBJ2-7; D gene ambiguous. V was trimmed by 2 bases and J by 1 base, leaving 9 bases between them. The CDR3 contains 14 residues. Germline V gene lookup returns CDR1 SEHNR and CDR2 FQNEAQ (reference sequence). The CDR3 sequence: CASSLSEVSYEQYF. The CDR3 nucleotides read TGTGCCAGCAGCTTATCAGAAGTTTCCTACGAGCAGTACTTC.

CDR3 sequence (DNA): TGTGCCAGCCAACGCAACTACAATGAGCAGTTCTTC. As protein: CASQRNYNEQFF. This sequence joins TRBV19 and TRBJ2-1, with D unclear. CDR1 is LNHDA and CDR2 is SQIVND in the germline V gene (reference sequence). Trimming took 9 bases from V and 3 from J, leaving 9 bases between them. The CDR3 is made up of 12 amino acids.

In this sample, this clonotype turned up a few times. The chain combines TRBV29-1 with TRBJ2-1, with D maybe TRBD2 (7 bases). CDR1 SQVTM and CDR2 ANQGSEA come from the germline V gene. V shed 6 bases and J shed 6 bases, with 21 bases lying between them. This CDR3 is 15 amino acids long. CDR3 DNA: TGCAGCGTCCCCGGGGGGCCATCCAGCCTCAATGAGCAGTTCTTC. Amino acid sequence: CSVPGGPSSLNEQFF.

This clonotype was recorded a few times. The chain carries TRBV6-1 and TRBJ2-7; D tentatively reads TRBD1 or TRBD2 (5 bases each). Between the trimmed V and J ends, which lost 6 bases and 4 bases, there was a span of 19 bases. From germline, CDR1 is MNHNS and CDR2 SASEGT. CDR3 size: 15 residues. The CDR3 loop reads CASSLTPGTGYEQYF. The CDR3 DNA sequence: TGTGCCAGCAGCTTGACGCCCGGGACCGGGTACGAGCAGTACTTC.

This clonotype has more than one count but fewer than ten. The V and J genes are TRBV2 and TRBJ1-1; TRBD1 agrees at 10 bases. Germline CDR1 reads SNHLY; CDR2 reads FYNNEI. CDR3 size: 16 residues. V shed 2 bases, J shed 7 bases, and the junction held 10 bases outside the gene matches. The CDR3 protein is CASSESIGDRGFEAFF. The CDR3 coding sequence is TGTGCCAGCAGTGAAAGTATCGGGGACAGGGGCTTTGAAGCTTTCTTT.

This clonotype was seen a few times. This chain links TRBV6-2 or TRBV6-3 with TRBJ2-1; D is uncertain. The CDR3 extends over 11 amino acids. Germline values: CDR1 MNHEY, CDR2 SVGEGT. Trimming stripped 6 bases from V and 8 bases from J, with 8 bases between. Here the CDR3 DNA reads TGTGCCAGCAGCCGACACGATGAGCAGTTCTTC. Its protein product is CASSRHDEQFF.